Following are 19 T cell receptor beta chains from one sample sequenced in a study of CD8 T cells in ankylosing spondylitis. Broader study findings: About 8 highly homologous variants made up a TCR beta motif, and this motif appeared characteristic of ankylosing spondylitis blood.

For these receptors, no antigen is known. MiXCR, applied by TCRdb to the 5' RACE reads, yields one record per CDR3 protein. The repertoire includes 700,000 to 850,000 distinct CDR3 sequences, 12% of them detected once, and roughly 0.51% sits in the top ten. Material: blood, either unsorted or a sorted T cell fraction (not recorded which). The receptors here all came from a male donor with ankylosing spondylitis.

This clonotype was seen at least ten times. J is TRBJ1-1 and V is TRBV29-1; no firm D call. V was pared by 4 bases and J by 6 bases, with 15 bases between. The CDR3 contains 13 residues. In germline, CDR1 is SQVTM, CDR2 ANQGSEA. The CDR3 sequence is CSVAPRGLSEAFF. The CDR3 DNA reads TGCAGCGTTGCACCTCGCGGTCTGTCTGAAGCTTTCTTT.

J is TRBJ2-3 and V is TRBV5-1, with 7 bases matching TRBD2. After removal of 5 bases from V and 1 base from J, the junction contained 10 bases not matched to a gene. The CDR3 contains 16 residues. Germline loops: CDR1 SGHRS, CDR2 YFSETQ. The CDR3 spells CASSPNSGVGTDTQYF. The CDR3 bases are TGCGCCAGCAGTCCGAACAGCGGGGTTGGCACAGATACGCAGTATTTT.

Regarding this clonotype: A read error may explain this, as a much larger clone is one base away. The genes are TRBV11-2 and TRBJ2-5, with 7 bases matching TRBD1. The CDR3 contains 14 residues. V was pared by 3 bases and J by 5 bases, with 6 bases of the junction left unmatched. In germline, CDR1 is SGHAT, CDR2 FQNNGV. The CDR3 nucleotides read TGTGCCAGCAGCTTCGGACAGGAAGTCGAGACCCAGTACTTC. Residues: CASSFGQEVETQYF. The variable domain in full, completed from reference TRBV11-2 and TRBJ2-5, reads EAGVAQSPRYKIIEKRQSVAFWCNPISGHATLYWYQQILGQGPKLLIQFQNNGVVDDSQLPKDRFSAERLKGVDSTLKIQPAKLEDSAVYLCASSFGQEVETQYFGPGTRLLVL.

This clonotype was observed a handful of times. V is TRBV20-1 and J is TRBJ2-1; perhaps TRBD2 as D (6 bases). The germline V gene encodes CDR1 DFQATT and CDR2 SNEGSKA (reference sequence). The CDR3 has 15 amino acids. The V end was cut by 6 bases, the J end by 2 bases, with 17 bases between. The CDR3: CSAESPRRAYNEQFF. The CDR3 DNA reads TGCAGTGCCGAGTCCCCTAGGAGGGCCTACAATGAGCAGTTCTTC.

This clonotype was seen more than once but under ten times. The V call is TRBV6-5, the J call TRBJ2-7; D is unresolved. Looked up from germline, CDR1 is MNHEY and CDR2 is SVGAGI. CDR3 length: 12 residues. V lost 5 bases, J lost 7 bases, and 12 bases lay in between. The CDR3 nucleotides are TGTGCCAGCAGTCCCCCAGCTGAGGAGCAGTACTTC. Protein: CASSPPAEEQYF.

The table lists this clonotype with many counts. This chain's CDR3 is CASGKGTVNTEAFF. The CDR3 bases are TGTGCTAGTGGTAAAGGGACGGTGAACACTGAAGCTTTCTTT. The V and J genes are TRBV12-5 and TRBJ1-1; TRBD1 might be the D (5 bases). Germline CDR1 is LGHNT and CDR2 is FRNRAP. The CDR3 length is 14 residues. V dropped 5 bases and J dropped 0 bases, with 10 bases sitting between them. The whole variable domain, filled in from reference TRBV12-5 and TRBJ1-1, reads DARVTQTPRHKVTEMGQEVTMRCQPILGHNTVFWYRQTMMQGLELLAYFRNRAPLDDSGMPKDRFSAEMPDATLATLKIQPSEPRDSAVYFCASGKGTVNTEAFFGQGTRLTVV.

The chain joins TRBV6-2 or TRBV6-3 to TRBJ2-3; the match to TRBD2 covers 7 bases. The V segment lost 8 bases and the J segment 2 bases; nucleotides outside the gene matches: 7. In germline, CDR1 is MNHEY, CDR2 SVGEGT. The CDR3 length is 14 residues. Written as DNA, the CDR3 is TGTGCCAGCGGGGAGCGGGGAGACACAGATACGCAGTATTTT. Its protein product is CASGERGDTDTQYF.

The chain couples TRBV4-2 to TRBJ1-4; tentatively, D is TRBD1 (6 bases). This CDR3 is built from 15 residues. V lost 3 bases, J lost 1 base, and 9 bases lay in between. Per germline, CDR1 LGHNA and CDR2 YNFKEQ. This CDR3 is CASSHRGLTNEKLFF. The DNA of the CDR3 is TGTGCCAGCAGCCACCGGGGGCTAACTAATGAAAAACTGTTTTTT.

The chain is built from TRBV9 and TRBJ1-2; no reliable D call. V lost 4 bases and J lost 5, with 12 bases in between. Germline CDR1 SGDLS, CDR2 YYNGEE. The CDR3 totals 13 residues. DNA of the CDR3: TGTGCCAGCAGCCCCGGTAGCTGGTATGGCTACACCTTC. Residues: CASSPGSWYGYTF.

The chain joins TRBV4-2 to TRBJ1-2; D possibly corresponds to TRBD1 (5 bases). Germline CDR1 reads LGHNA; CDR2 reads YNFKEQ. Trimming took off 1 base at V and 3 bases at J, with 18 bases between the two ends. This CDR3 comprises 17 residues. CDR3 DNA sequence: TGTGCCAGCAGCCAAGCGGACGACTCTGAGGGGTACTATGGCTACACCTTC. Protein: CASSQADDSEGYYGYTF.

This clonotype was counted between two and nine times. CDR3 amino acids: CSASSLVGLQETQYF. The CDR3 DNA reads TGCAGTGCTAGTTCCCTCGTGGGCTTACAAGAGACCCAGTACTTC. The chain combines TRBV20-1 with TRBJ2-5, with no clear D. Looked up from germline, CDR1 is DFQATT and CDR2 is SNEGSKA (reference sequence). Between the trimmed V and J ends, which lost 3 bases and 2 bases, there was a span of 16 bases. The CDR3 has 15 amino acids.

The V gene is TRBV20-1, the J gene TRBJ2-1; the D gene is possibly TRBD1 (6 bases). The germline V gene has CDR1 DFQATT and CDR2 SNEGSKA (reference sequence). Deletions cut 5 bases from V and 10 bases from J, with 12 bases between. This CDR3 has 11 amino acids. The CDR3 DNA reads TGCAGTGCTGCCCCCGGGACAGAGCAGTTCTTC. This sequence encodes CSAAPGTEQFF.

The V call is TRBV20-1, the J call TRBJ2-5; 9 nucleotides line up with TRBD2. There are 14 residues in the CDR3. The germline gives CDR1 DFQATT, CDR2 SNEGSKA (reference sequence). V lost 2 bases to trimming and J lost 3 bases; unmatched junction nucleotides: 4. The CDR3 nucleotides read TGCAGTGCTAGAAGGGTAGCGGGAGAAGAGACCCAGTACTTC. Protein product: CSARRVAGEETQYF.

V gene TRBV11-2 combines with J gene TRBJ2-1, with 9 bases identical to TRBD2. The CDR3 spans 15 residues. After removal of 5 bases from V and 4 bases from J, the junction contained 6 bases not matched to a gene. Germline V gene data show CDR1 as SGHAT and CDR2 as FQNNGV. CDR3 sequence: CASSRSGRPYNEQFF. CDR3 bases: TGTGCCAGCAGCCGCAGCGGGAGGCCTTACAATGAGCAGTTCTTC.

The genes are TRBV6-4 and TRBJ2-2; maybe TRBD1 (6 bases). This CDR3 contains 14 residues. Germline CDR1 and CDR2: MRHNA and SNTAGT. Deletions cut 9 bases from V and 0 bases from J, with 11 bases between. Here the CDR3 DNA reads TGTGCCAGTACCGACAGGCCGAACACCGGGGAGCTGTTTTTT. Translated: CASTDRPNTGELFF.

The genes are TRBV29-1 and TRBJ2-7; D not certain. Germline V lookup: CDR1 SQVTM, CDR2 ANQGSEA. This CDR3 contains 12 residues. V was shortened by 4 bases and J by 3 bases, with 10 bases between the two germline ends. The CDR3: CSVAISSYEQYF. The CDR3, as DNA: TGCAGCGTTGCTATCTCGAGCTACGAGCAGTACTTC.

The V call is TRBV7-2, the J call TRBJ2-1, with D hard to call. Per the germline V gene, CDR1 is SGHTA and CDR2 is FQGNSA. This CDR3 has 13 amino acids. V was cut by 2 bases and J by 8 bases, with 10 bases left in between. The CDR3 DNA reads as TGTGCCAGCAGCTTATATCCGTCCCATGAGCAGTTCTTC. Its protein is CASSLYPSHEQFF.

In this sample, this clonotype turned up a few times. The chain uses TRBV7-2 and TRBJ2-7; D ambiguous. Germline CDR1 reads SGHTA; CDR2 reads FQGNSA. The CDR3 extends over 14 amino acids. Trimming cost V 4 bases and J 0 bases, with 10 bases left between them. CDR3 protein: CASSSQVSSYEQYF. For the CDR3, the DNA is TGTGCCAGCAGCTCACAAGTCAGCTCCTACGAGCAGTACTTC.

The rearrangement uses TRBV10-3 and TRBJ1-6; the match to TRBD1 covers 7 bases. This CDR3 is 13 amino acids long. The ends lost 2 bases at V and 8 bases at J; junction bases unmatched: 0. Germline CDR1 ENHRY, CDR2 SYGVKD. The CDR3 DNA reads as TGTGCCATCAGTGAGGACAGGGATTCACCCCTCCACTTT. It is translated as CAISEDRDSPLHF.